This entry lists 3 T cell receptor beta chains sequenced from one sample in a study of shared clonotypes between healthy human individuals. Generated by immunoSEQ multiplex PCR, the TCRdb table keeps only in-frame clones and is missing some. The table includes roughly 2,500,000 clones, more than 85% detected once. Specimen: naive CD4+ T cells from PBMCs. Subset of the sample: CD45RA+ positively selected. The receptors stem from a man aged 18 to 29 in good health. Some clones in this sample may be carry-over from other donors' samples.

The chain uses TRBV5-1 and TRBJ2-5, with no clear D. Germline assignment: CDR1 SGHRS and CDR2 YFSETQ. Trimming took off 0 bases at V and 5 bases at J, with 17 bases between the two ends. The CDR3 extends over 16 amino acids. The CDR3 loop reads CASSLGGSASLETQYF. As DNA, the CDR3 is TGCGCCAGCAGCTTGGGGGGTTCTGCATCTCTGGAGACCCAGTACTTC.

This chain connects TRBV11-3 to TRBJ2-1; TRBD2 agrees at 12 bases. Germline V gene sequence: CDR1 SGHNT, CDR2 YENEEA. V shed 1 base, J shed 3 bases, and the junction held 7 bases outside the gene matches. The CDR3 runs 18 residues. CDR3 nucleotide sequence: TGTGCCAGCAGCTTAGTGGTGACTAGCGGGAGTGTCTACAATGAGCAGTTCTTC. As protein: CASSLVVTSGSVYNEQFF.

The chain carries TRBV5-1 and TRBJ2-3; 7 bases are shared with TRBD2. CDR1 is SGHRS, CDR2 YFSETQ, per germline. After removal of 7 bases from V and 1 base from J, the junction contained 9 bases not matched to a gene. CDR3 size: 15 residues. CDR3: CASAAERGGTDTQYF. Written as DNA, the CDR3 is TGCGCCAGCGCTGCTGAGCGGGGAGGCACAGATACGCAGTATTTT.